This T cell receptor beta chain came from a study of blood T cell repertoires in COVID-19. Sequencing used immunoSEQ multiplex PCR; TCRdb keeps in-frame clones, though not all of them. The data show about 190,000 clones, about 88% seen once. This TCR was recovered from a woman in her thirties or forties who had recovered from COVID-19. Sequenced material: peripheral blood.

CDR3 loop: CASSPRRDLPEAFF. CDR3 DNA sequence: TGTGCCAGCTCACCCAGGCGGGACCTCCCTGAAGCTTTCTTT. The chain carries TRBV18 and TRBJ1-1, with D possibly TRBD1 on 5 matching bases. The CDR3 is 14 amino acids. Germline assignment: CDR1 KGHSH and CDR2 LQKENI. With 3 bases removed from V and 6 bases from J, the gap between germline ends came to 14 bases. Using reference TRBV18 and TRBJ1-1 for the parts outside the CDR3, the full variable domain is NAGVMQNPRHLVRRRGQEARLRCSPMKGHSHVYWYRQLPEEGLKFMVYLQKENIIDESGMPKERFSAEFPKEGPSILRIQQVVRGDSAAYFCASSPRRDLPEAFFGQGTRLTVV.